This record concerns one TCR beta chain sequence. This entry comes from a study of control samples from healthy donors and cancer patients. Produced via immunoSEQ multiplex PCR; TCRdb's table is partial and in-frame only. The table includes tens of thousands of clones, around 87% detected once. The CDR3 is made up of 14 amino acids. CDR1 and CDR2 from the germline V gene are MGHRA and YSYEKL. Trimming cost V 1 base and J 0 bases, with 5 bases left between them. The chain uses TRBV4-1 and TRBJ2-3; no clear D. This TCR derives from a man aged 45-60 years in good health. Sequencing was performed on blood. This chain's CDR3 is CASSQATSTDTQYF. The CDR3 bases are TGCGCCAGCAGCCAAGCCACGAGCACAGATACGCAGTATTTT.